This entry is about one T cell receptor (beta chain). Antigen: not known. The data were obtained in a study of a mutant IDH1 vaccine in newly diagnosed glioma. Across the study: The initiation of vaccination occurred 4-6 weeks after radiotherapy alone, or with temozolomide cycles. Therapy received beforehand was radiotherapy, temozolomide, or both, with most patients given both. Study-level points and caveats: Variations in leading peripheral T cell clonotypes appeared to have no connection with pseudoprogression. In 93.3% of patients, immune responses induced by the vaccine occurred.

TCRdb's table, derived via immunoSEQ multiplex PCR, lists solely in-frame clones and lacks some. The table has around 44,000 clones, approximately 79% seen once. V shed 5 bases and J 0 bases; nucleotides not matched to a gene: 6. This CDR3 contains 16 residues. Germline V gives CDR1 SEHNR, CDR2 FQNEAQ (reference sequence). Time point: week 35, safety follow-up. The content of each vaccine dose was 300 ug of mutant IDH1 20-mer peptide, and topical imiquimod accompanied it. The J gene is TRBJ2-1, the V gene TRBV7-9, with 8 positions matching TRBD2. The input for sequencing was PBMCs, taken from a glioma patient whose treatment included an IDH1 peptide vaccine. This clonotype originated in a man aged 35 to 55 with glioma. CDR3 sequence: CASSSSGANSYNEQFF. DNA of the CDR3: TGTGCCAGCAGCAGTAGCGGGGCAAACTCCTACAATGAGCAGTTCTTC. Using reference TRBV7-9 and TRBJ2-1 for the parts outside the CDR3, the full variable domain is DTGVSQNPRHKITKRGQNVTFRCDPISEHNRLYWYRQTLGQGPEFLTYFQNEAQLEKSRLLSDRFSAERPKGSFSTLEIQRTEQGDSAMYLCASSSSGANSYNEQFFGPGTRLTVL.